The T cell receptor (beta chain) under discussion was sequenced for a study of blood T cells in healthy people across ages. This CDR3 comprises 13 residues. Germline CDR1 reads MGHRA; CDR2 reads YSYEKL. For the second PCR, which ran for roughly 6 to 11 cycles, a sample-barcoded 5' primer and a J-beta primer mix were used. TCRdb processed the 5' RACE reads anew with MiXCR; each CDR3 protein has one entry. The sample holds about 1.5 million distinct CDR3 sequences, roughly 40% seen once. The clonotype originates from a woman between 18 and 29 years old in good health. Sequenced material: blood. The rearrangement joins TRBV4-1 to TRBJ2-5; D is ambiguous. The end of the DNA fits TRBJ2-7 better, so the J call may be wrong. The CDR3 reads CASSRRISYEQYF. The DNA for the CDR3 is TGCGCCAGCAGCCGCAGGATCTCCTACGAGCAGTACTTC.